Described below is a single T cell receptor beta chain sequence and its context. These data belong to a study of blood T cell repertoires in COVID-19. As for the study in general: Samples representing acute and convalescent COVID-19 were sourced from the United States, Italy and Spain. PBMCs, B-cell-depleted T cells, or T cells provided the cDNA or gDNA that made up the material.

This CDR3 spans 18 amino acids. With 6 bases clipped from V and 2 bases from J, the junction kept 12 bases outside the gene matches. Germline lookup yields CDR1 SGHDT and CDR2 YYEEEE. How the authors handled the data: Cell counts per sample came from amplifying reference gene primers. The method was immunoSEQ multiplex PCR; TCRdb's version includes in-frame clones alone and lacks a portion of them. V, J and clone size are taken as reported in that table, and D and trimming were inferred from the DNA itself. The table has over 200,000 clones, roughly 84% seen once. V usage is TRBV5-6 and J usage is TRBJ2-6, with 9 bases matching TRBD1. The TCR was taken from a man in his forties or fifties with active or convalescent COVID-19. Sequencing used peripheral blood. In DNA, the CDR3 is TGTGCCAGCACTCAATCGACAGGGGGAAGGACTGGGGCCAACGTCCTGACTTTC. It translates to CASTQSTGGRTGANVLTF.